The 16 T cell receptor beta chains below all came from one sample that was sequenced in a study of T cell repertoires in cytomegalovirus infection. TCRdb reprocessed the reads with MiXCR, giving one entry per CDR3 protein. The sample records roughly 100,000 distinct CDR3 sequences, 16% being singletons. Sequencing input: PBMCs. These TCRs come from a human donor in good health (CMV status not recorded). Some clones in this sample may be carry-over from other donors' samples.

This clonotype has a count of ten or more. The chain carries TRBV7-3 and TRBJ2-3; the D gene is possibly TRBD2 (6 bases). CDR1 is SGHTA, CDR2 FQGTGA, per germline. V dropped 3 bases and J dropped 6 bases, with 13 bases sitting between them. This CDR3 comprises 14 residues. As DNA, the CDR3 is TGTGCCAGCAGCTTTAACCCGGGGGTGGATACGCAGTATTTT. Translated: CASSFNPGVDTQYF. Supplemented by reference TRBV7-3 and TRBJ2-3, the full variable domain reads GAGVSQTPSNKVTEKGKYVELRCDPISGHTALYWYRQSLGQGPEFLIYFQGTGAADDSGLPNDRFFAVRPEGSVSTLKIQRTERGDSAVYLCASSFNPGVDTQYFGPGTRLTVL.

CDR3 region: CARSEGHTLQETQYF. The DNA of the CDR3 is TGTGCCAGATCGGAGGGACATACTCTCCAAGAGACCCAGTACTTC. V usage is TRBV5-8 and J usage is TRBJ2-5; D may be TRBD1 or TRBD2 (6 bases each). The V gene's germline CDR1 is SGHTS and CDR2 YDEGEE. The V gene lost 8 bases and the J gene lost 1 base, with 18 bases spanning the gap. The CDR3 loop spans 15 amino acids.

The sample holds many counts of this clonotype. V usage is TRBV7-2 and J usage is TRBJ2-1, with TRBD1 identical over 9 bases. From germline, CDR1 is SGHTA and CDR2 FQGNSA. The junction had 8 bases not matched to a gene; V was cut back by 9 bases and J by 5 bases. The CDR3 is made up of 14 amino acids. CDR3: CASTKDRGNNEQFF. In DNA form, the CDR3 reads TGTGCCAGTACAAAAGACAGGGGGAACAATGAGCAGTTCTTC.

This clonotype was seen many times. The chain combines TRBV7-3 with TRBJ2-3; no definite D call. The ends were cut back, 4 bases at V and 4 bases at J, with 12 bases in the middle. The CDR3 has 14 amino acids. Germline V CDR1 and CDR2: SGHTA, FQGTGA. CDR3 nucleotide sequence: TGTGCCAGCAGCTCCCAGTTCGGAGCAGATACGCAGTATTTT. Translating it yields CASSSQFGADTQYF.

The rearrangement joins TRBV7-4 to TRBJ2-3; tentatively, D is TRBD2 (5 bases). The CDR3 contains 14 residues. Germline V gene data show CDR1 as SGHVT and CDR2 as SQSDAQ. The V end was cut by 7 bases, the J end by 4 bases, with 15 bases between. CDR3 sequence: CASTLSEAPDTQYF. The DNA of the CDR3 is TGTGCCAGCACCCTGTCGGAGGCCCCAGATACGCAGTATTTT. The full variable domain, with the rest looked up from reference TRBV7-4 and TRBJ2-3, is GAGVSQSPRYKVAKRGRDVALRCDSISGHVTLYWYRQTLGQGSEVLTYSQSDAQRDKSGRPSGRFSAERPERSVSTLKIQRTEQGDSAVYLCASTLSEAPDTQYFGPGTRLTVL.

There are a few counts of this clonotype. The CDR3 region has the DNA TGTGCCAGCAGTCGGGGACTTTTGAACACTGAAGCTTTCTTT. It translates to CASSRGLLNTEAFF. The rearrangement joins TRBV6-2 or TRBV6-3 to TRBJ1-1; D perhaps matches TRBD1 (5 bases). Trimming cost V 5 bases and J 0 bases, with 10 bases left between them. The CDR3 consists of 14 residues. Germline V lookup: CDR1 MNHEY, CDR2 SVGEGT.

This clonotype appeared a single time. V is TRBV7-3 and J is TRBJ1-6, with a possible D match to TRBD1 (5 bases). The germline V gene has CDR1 SGHTA and CDR2 FQGTGA. The CDR3 totals 17 residues. Trimming removed 2 bases from V and 9 bases from J, with 20 bases in between. CDR3 coding DNA: TGTGCCAGCAGCTTAGGTCCGACAGCGCCCCCGATTTCACCCCTCCACTTT. Translated, it gives CASSLGPTAPPISPLHF. The full variable domain, its missing parts supplied by reference TRBV7-3 and TRBJ1-6, is GAGVSQTPSNKVTEKGKYVELRCDPISGHTALYWYRQSLGQGPEFLIYFQGTGAADDSGLPNDRFFAVRPEGSVSTLKIQRTERGDSAVYLCASSLGPTAPPISPLHFGNGTRLTVT.

This clonotype has a count of ten or more. The rearrangement links TRBV19 to TRBJ2-1, with 9 bases lining up with TRBD2. Germline CDR1 reads LNHDA; CDR2 reads SQIVND (reference sequence). This CDR3 is built from 17 residues. V was clipped by 5 bases and J by 2 bases; unmatched bases: 10. Here the CDR3 reads CASSVGGAGGAYNEQFF. Here the CDR3 DNA reads TGTGCCAGTAGTGTCGGGGGCGCGGGGGGGGCCTACAATGAGCAGTTCTTC.

This clonotype was counted many times. The rearrangement uses TRBV19 and TRBJ2-2; no reliable D call. CDR1 and CDR2 from the germline V gene are LNHDA and SQIVND (reference sequence). This CDR3 region has 15 residues. Trimming shortened V by 3 bases and J by 3 bases, and 11 bases separated the two germline ends. CDR3 region: CASSIKAAYTGELFF. The CDR3 DNA sequence: TGTGCCAGTAGTATTAAGGCAGCATACACCGGGGAGCTGTTTTTT.

This clonotype has just a few counts. V gene TRBV20-1 combines with J gene TRBJ1-1; a possible D gene is TRBD1 (6 bases). V was trimmed by 0 bases and J by 11 bases, leaving 19 bases between them. The germline V gene encodes CDR1 DFQATT and CDR2 SNEGSKA (reference sequence). The CDR3 length is 14 residues. The CDR3 DNA reads as TGCAGTGCTAGAGATCCGGTGACAGGTTTGGGGGCTTTCTTT. Residues: CSARDPVTGLGAFF.

This clonotype appeared many times. The chain links TRBV7-2 to TRBJ2-3; a weak D match, TRBD1 (6 bases). Germline V gene sequence: CDR1 SGHTA, CDR2 FQGNSA. This CDR3 has 14 residues. Trimming cost V 2 bases and J 3 bases, with 9 bases left between them. The CDR3 coding sequence is TGTGCCAGCAGCTTACAGGGGCAAACAGATACGCAGTATTTT. Translation gives CASSLQGQTDTQYF.

This clonotype was counted a few times. The gene calls are TRBV18 and TRBJ2-4; D not resolved. The germline gives CDR1 KGHSH, CDR2 LQKENI. The CDR3 totals 12 residues. Trimming shortened V by 2 bases and J by 8 bases, and 7 bases separated the two germline ends. The CDR3 loop is CASSPKRDIQYF. For the CDR3, the DNA is TGTGCCAGCTCACCAAAAAGGGACATTCAGTACTTC.

The chain couples TRBV7-6 to TRBJ1-1, with D uncertain. The CDR3 is made up of 13 amino acids. Germline V CDR1 and CDR2: SGHVS, FNYEAQ. Deletions cut 6 bases from V and 8 bases from J, with 16 bases between. CDR3 in amino acids: CASSSNRAAEAFF. Here the CDR3 DNA reads TGTGCCAGCAGTTCGAACCGGGCCGCCGAAGCTTTCTTT.

The J gene is TRBJ2-3, the V gene TRBV2; D is unresolved. Germline CDR1 and CDR2: SNHLY and FYNNEI. CDR3 length: 13 amino acids. Trimming removed 1 base from V and 6 bases from J, with 8 bases in between. CDR3 loop: CASSEGGFDTQYF. The CDR3 DNA reads as TGTGCCAGCAGTGAAGGGGGTTTCGATACGCAGTATTTT.

There are a few counts of this clonotype. The chain uses TRBV27 and TRBJ2-3; no clear D. There are 13 residues in the CDR3. Germline V gene lookup returns CDR1 MNHEY and CDR2 SMNVEV (reference sequence). Trimming removed 5 bases at V and 6 bases at J, with 12 bases between. In nucleotides, the CDR3 is TGTGCCAGCAGTCGACCTCCGCCGGATACGCAGTATTTT. This codes for CASSRPPPDTQYF.

This clonotype was detected a few times. The chain is built from TRBV12-3 or TRBV12-4 and TRBJ2-1; tentative D call: TRBD2 (7 bases). The CDR3 has 14 amino acids. V was clipped by 0 bases and J by 10 bases, with 13 bases between them. CDR3 sequence (DNA): TGTGCCAGCAGTTTAGCGGGGGGGGCTTGGGAGCAGTTCTTC. Translated, it gives CASSLAGGAWEQFF.